One TCR beta chain is described in this entry. What antigen it recognizes has not been identified. The record has no base qualities; no much larger clone is one base away. Sequences MNHNY (CDR1) and SVGAGI (CDR2) are obtained from the germline V gene (reference sequence). Deletion took 5 bases off V and 3 bases off J, with a span of 11 bases between the germline ends. Taken from cysteine to phenylalanine, the CDR3 has 15 residues. Left in the record is the CDR3 DNA by itself, 45 bases read in frame from the first base. The sample comes from a study of blood T cell repertoires in COVID-19 (TCRdb year 2020). Looking at the study overall: The collaborator samples originated in the United States, Italy and Spain and spanned the acute and convalescent phases of COVID-19. The material from the prospective study consisted of cDNA or gDNA derived from T cells, B-cell-depleted T cells, or PBMCs. Subjects who had been exposed to COVID-19, were actively infected with it, or had recovered from it provided the deeply sampled blood TCRbeta repertoires that made up the dataset. The repertoires were released in a freely available public database intended as a resource for research on the immune response to SARS-CoV-2. The samples were drawn from two sources: the first 160 participants of the ongoing ImmuneRACE study, and 950 to 1,500 subjects contributed by 6 global collaborators. The sample metadata nearly always contained a de-identified subject ID, COVID-19 status, age in years and sex. Where HLA class I and class II types were available, the types were taken from metadata supplied by the sample provider, not from assay-based typing. On the study overall, not on this receptor specifically: The quantity of clinical and demographic metadata differed by source and by participant and was supplied without curation.

Collaborating institutions collected whole blood in K2EDTA tubes following their own protocols. For TCRbeta analysis, collaborator samples were shipped as frozen whole blood, as isolated PBMCs, or as DNA extracted from either sample type. TCRbeta CDR3 regions were amplified from genomic DNA using the immunoSEQ Assay, a bias-controlled multiplex PCR. The paper's data handling went like this. Within the assay, amplification of reference gene primers was used to estimate how many nucleated cells each sample contained. To quantify the absolute abundance of each unique TCRbeta CDR3 rearrangement, sequence reads were collapsed and filtered. Productive Simpson clonality was computed per sample as the square root of Simpson's diversity index over productive rearrangements. The clones in this table, taken by TCRdb from immuneACCESS, are in-frame only. Not every clone is retained; where verified, under half of the shortfall comes from an unresolved V gene, and the cause of the rest is unknown. The D gene and trimming were derived from the DNA, and the V and J assignments and clone size from that table. The table for this sample lists around 100,000 clones; over 75% of them were counted only once. Around 7.2% of the sample is held by the ten biggest clonotypes.

The specimen sequenced was peripheral blood. The clonotype comes from a man aged 25-45 years in a cohort sampled during active COVID-19. The sequence joins TRBV6-6 to TRBJ2-6, and perhaps TRBD1 as D gene, on 6 matching bases. The DNA sequence is given as TGTGCCAGCAGTCGGACAGTCCGTGGGGCCAACGTCCTGACTTTC. It translates as CASSRTVRGANVLTF.